The rows below give T cell receptor beta chains drawn from one sample of a study of T cell clonotyping in hematopoietic cell transplantation. Libraries were prepared by immunoSEQ multiplex PCR; TCRdb keeps only in-frame clonotypes and omits some of them. The sample records roughly 30,000 clones, about three quarters being singletons. The source material was peripheral blood mononuclear cells, sampled before stem cell transplant. The receptors were sampled from a woman aged 25 to 39 with chronic myeloid leukemia. Some clones in this sample may be carry-over from other donors' samples. CDR3s include the opening cysteine and the closing phenylalanine or tryptophan. A D gene is named only where the DNA matches it firmly. Some rows have no size entry. The others give once, few or many, or a class for an expanded clone.

d_gene,j_gene,v_gene,abundance,CDR3aa,CDR3nt
TRBD2,TRBJ2-2,TRBV30,NA,CAWKLTSGMNTGELFF,TGTGCCTGGAAGTTAACTAGCGGGATGAACACCGGGGAGCTGTTTTTT
NA,TRBJ1-3,TRBV21-1,few,CASSPRALGQDPPPTGNTIYF,TGTGCCAGCAGCCCAAGGGCTTTGGGACAGGATCCACCCCCCACTGGAAACACCATATATTTT
NA,TRBJ1-6,TRBV7-2,NA,CASSLLRNTGLNSPLHF,TGTGCCAGCAGCTTGCTGCGGAATACGGGACTCAATTCACCCCTCCACTTT
TRBD1,TRBJ1-5,TRBV14,NA,CASSPTGGDNQPQHF,TGTGCCAGCAGCCCTACAGGGGGTGACAATCAGCCCCAGCATTTT
NA,TRBJ2-5,TRBV7-2,NA,CASSLADEARETQYF,TGTGCCAGCAGCTTAGCGGATGAAGCCCGGGAGACCCAGTACTTC
NA,TRBJ1-4,TRBV7-9,NA,CASSPWWEEKLFF,TGTGCCAGCAGCCCATGGTGGGAGGAAAAACTGTTTTTT
NA,TRBJ1-1,TRBV27,NA,CASSLTTRVTEAFF,TGTGCCAGCAGTTTAACTACCAGGGTAACTGAAGCTTTCTTT
TRBD2,TRBJ2-2,TRBV7-2,once,CASSLAPLSGGGTGELFF,TGTGCCAGCAGCTTAGCGCCCCTAAGCGGGGGAGGTACCGGGGAGCTGTTTTTT
NA,TRBJ2-2,TRBV7-9,NA,CASGQGVKAGELFF,TGTGCCAGTGGGCAGGGAGTAAAGGCCGGGGAGCTGTTTTTT
TRBD1,TRBJ1-2,TRBV4-2,few,CASSQVVGGQGPLGGYTF,TGTGCCAGCAGCCAAGTTGTCGGGGGACAGGGACCATTGGGAGGCTACACCTTC
NA,TRBJ1-2,TRBV19,NA,CASSQSQRASGYTF,TGTGCCAGTAGCCAATCTCAGAGGGCGTCTGGCTACACCTTC
TRBD1,TRBJ2-5,TRBV9,NA,CASSVGQGGGETQYF,TGTGCCAGCAGCGTAGGACAGGGTGGCGGGGAGACCCAGTACTTC
TRBD1,TRBJ1-5,TRBV2,NA,CASSVSGQGFSNQPQHF,TGTGCCAGCAGTGTCTCTGGACAGGGGTTTAGCAATCAGCCCCAGCATTTT
NA,TRBJ1-6,TRBV5-1,NA,CASSLAGFSSYNSPLHF,TGCGCCAGCAGCTTGGCTGGGTTTAGCTCCTATAATTCACCCCTCCACTTT
NA,TRBJ2-1,TRBV7-2,NA,CASSFYNEQFF,TGTGCCAGCAGCTTCTACAATGAGCAGTTCTTC
NA,TRBJ2-2,TRBV5-1,few,CASSLVLGGDDTGELFF,TGCGCCAGCAGCTTGGTGTTAGGGGGAGATGACACCGGGGAGCTGTTTTTT
TRBD1,TRBJ1-2,TRBV7-2,NA,CASSKPGQGPTGYTF,TGTGCCAGCAGCAAACCGGGACAGGGCCCCACTGGCTACACCTTC
NA,TRBJ1-2,TRBV9,NA,CASSVQGSGYTF,TGTGCCAGCAGCGTTCAGGGTTCGGGCTACACCTTC
TRBD1,TRBJ2-5,TRBV4-2,NA,CASSQGGTGKETQYF,TGTGCCAGCAGCCAAGGAGGGACAGGGAAAGAGACCCAGTACTTC
TRBD1,TRBJ2-2,TRBV7-6,NA,CASSWGQEASGELFF,TGTGCCAGCAGCTGGGGACAGGAGGCTTCCGGGGAGCTGTTTTTT
NA,TRBJ1-2,TRBV9,few,CASSAGDGGVRTF,TGTGCCAGCAGCGCTGGGGATGGGGGGGTCCGGACCTTC
NA,TRBJ2-6,TRBV5-1,NA,CASSFGSLSGANVLTF,TGCGCCAGCAGCTTTGGATCTCTCTCTGGGGCCAACGTCCTGACTTTC
NA,TRBJ1-6,TRBV2,NA,CASSAEMSSPLHF,TGTGCCAGCAGTGCAGAGATGTCATCACCCCTCCACTTT
NA,TRBJ1-5,TRBV27,NA,CASSLSSGWNQPQHF,TGTGCCAGCAGTTTATCATCAGGGTGGAATCAGCCCCAGCATTTT
NA,TRBJ2-1,TRBV11-1,few,CASSLVYEQFF,TGTGCCAGCAGCTTAGTTTACGAGCAGTTCTTC
NA,TRBJ1-4,TRBV10-1,NA,CASSESGAARVQEKLFF,TGCGCCAGCAGTGAGTCGGGGGCGGCCCGGGTACAGGAAAAACTGTTTTTT
NA,TRBJ1-5,TRBV6-1,NA,CASSERGQGSNQPQHF,TGTGCCAGCAGTGAACGAGGTCAAGGTAGCAATCAGCCCCAGCATTTT
NA,TRBJ1-2,TRBV29-1,NA,CSVVGGGMGYGYTF,TGCAGCGTTGTAGGAGGGGGTATGGGCTATGGCTACACCTTC